These 14 T cell receptor beta chains were all obtained from the same sample, sequenced in a study of T-cell memory formation after mild COVID-19. Each CDR3 protein is one row after TCRdb ran MiXCR on the 5' RACE reads. This table holds about 280,000 distinct CDR3 sequences, approximately 8% found once. The sample was PBMCs or a T cell subset sorted from them (not recorded which). The receptors were gathered from a man between 18 and 29 years old who had mild COVID-19 (a few samples of this study predate the infection). Cell type and time point are not known.

This clonotype was detected a few times. The CDR3 protein is CASSVYGSTNEKLFF. CDR3 nucleotide sequence: TGTGCCAGCAGCGTATATGGGTCAACTAATGAAAAACTGTTTTTT. V gene TRBV9 combines with J gene TRBJ1-4; the D is unclear. CDR1 is SGDLS, CDR2 YYNGEE, per germline. Trimming took off 1 base at V and 0 bases at J, with 7 bases between the two ends. The CDR3 sequence is 15 residues long.

There are many counts of this clonotype. This chain uses TRBV7-9 with TRBJ2-1; the match to TRBD1 covers 7 bases. The CDR3 contains 14 residues. V lost 5 bases and J lost 3; bases outside the gene matches: 4. Germline-derived CDR1 and CDR2 are SEHNR and FQNEAQ (reference sequence). CDR3 residues: CASSLRDSYNEQFF. The CDR3 region has the DNA TGTGCCAGCAGCCTACGGGACAGCTACAATGAGCAGTTCTTC.

Many counts were recorded for this clonotype. V gene TRBV11-2 combines with J gene TRBJ1-4; perhaps TRBD1 as D (5 bases). Germline lookup yields CDR1 SGHAT and CDR2 FQNNGV. The CDR3 runs 11 residues. V lost 5 bases to trimming and J lost 15 bases, with 13 bases between them. The CDR3 here is CASSPGRDLFF. The CDR3 DNA sequence: TGTGCCAGCAGCCCGGGACGGGATTTGTTTTTT.

This clonotype was seen a few times. This sequence joins TRBV14 and TRBJ2-2; D tentatively reads TRBD1 or TRBD2 (6 bases each). Germline V lookup: CDR1 SGHDN, CDR2 FVKESK. Trimming removed 9 bases at V and 5 bases at J, with 13 bases between. The CDR3 has 13 residues. The CDR3 protein is CASGTSGTGELFF. CDR3 nucleotide sequence: TGTGCCAGTGGGACAAGCGGGACCGGGGAGCTGTTTTTT.

This sequence joins TRBV6-5 and TRBJ1-4; D unclear. Germline CDR1 reads MNHEY; CDR2 reads SVGAGI. The length of the CDR3 is 13 residues. Trimming stripped 5 bases from V and 1 base from J, with 5 bases between. The CDR3 spells CASSVLTNEKLFF. DNA of the CDR3: TGTGCCAGCAGTGTACTAACTAATGAAAAACTGTTTTTT.

This clonotype was detected a few times. The chain joins TRBV20-1 to TRBJ1-4; D is uncertain. Germline assignment: CDR1 DFQATT and CDR2 SNEGSKA (reference sequence). The CDR3 is made up of 13 amino acids. The ends were cut back, 0 bases at V and 4 bases at J, with 6 bases in the middle. The CDR3 is CSARDLSNEKLFF. The CDR3 DNA reads TGCAGTGCTAGAGATCTTAGTAATGAAAAACTGTTTTTT.

This clonotype was picked up a small number of times. The CDR3 DNA is TGCAGCCTTCAACTAGGTCAGGGCACAGATACGCAGTATTTT. Protein sequence: CSLQLGQGTDTQYF. The chain couples TRBV29-1 to TRBJ2-3; weak D call: TRBD2 (5 bases). This CDR3 has 14 amino acids. Germline V gene lookup returns CDR1 SQVTM and CDR2 ANQGSEA. V was cut by 8 bases and J by 1 base, with 16 bases left in between.

The chain's CDR3 is CASSYDPPLHF. The CDR3 DNA follows: TGTGCCAGCAGTTACGATCCACCCCTCCACTTT. The chain is built from TRBV6-6 and TRBJ1-6; D is undetermined. Trimming cost V 2 bases and J 11 bases, with 4 bases left between them. Germline CDR1 MNHNY, CDR2 SVGAGI (reference sequence). The CDR3 covers 11 residues.

This clonotype was observed a handful of times. The chain links TRBV5-4 to TRBJ1-1; D remains unclear. In germline, CDR1 is SGHNT, CDR2 YYREEE (reference sequence). CDR3 size: 15 residues. V dropped 0 bases and J dropped 4 bases, with 13 bases sitting between them. As DNA, the CDR3 is TGTGCCAGCAGCTTGGGGGGAGCGAGTGGCACTGAAGCTTTCTTT. Translating gives CASSLGGASGTEAFF. Full variable domain (rest looked up from reference TRBV5-4 and TRBJ1-1): ETGVTQSPTHLIKTRGQQVTLRCSSQSGHNTVSWYQQALGQGPQFIFQYYREEENGRGNFPPRFSGLQFPNYSSELNVNALELDDSALYLCASSLGGASGTEAFFGQGTRLTVV.

This clonotype was seen only a few times. This sequence joins TRBV4-1 and TRBJ1-5; no reliable D call. With 0 bases removed from V and 2 bases from J, the gap between germline ends came to 8 bases. The CDR3 covers 15 residues. CDR1 is MGHRA and CDR2 is YSYEKL in the germline V gene. CDR3 in DNA: TGCGCCAGCAGCCAAGACAAGGTACGCAATCAGCCCCAGCATTTT. This codes for CASSQDKVRNQPQHF.

The chain couples TRBV21-1 to TRBJ2-5; TRBD1 was called by the table and not checked on the DNA. TRBV21-1 is marked as a pseudogene. This CDR3 has 15 residues. CDR3 protein: CASSATLGVEETQYF. The DNA of the CDR3 is TGTGCCAGCAGCGCGACCCTGGGAGTGGAGGAGACCCAGTACTTC.

This clonotype was seen a few times. The chain is built from TRBV7-9 and TRBJ2-5; D gene uncertain. The CDR3 contains 14 residues. The V end was cut by 3 bases, the J end by 0 bases, with 8 bases between. Germline V gene data show CDR1 as SEHNR and CDR2 as FQNEAQ (reference sequence). CDR3 protein: CASSFQTYQETQYF. CDR3 sequence (DNA): TGTGCCAGCAGCTTTCAGACGTACCAAGAGACCCAGTACTTC.

This clonotype was counted between two and nine times. The V and J genes are TRBV7-9 and TRBJ2-2, with 7 bases that match TRBD1. The V gene end was trimmed by 10 bases and the J gene end by 5 bases; junction bases not matched to a gene: 4. Germline-derived CDR1 and CDR2 are SEHNR and FQNEAQ (reference sequence). CDR3 size: 12 residues. The DNA for the CDR3 is TGTGCCACCAGACAGGGAACCGGGGAGCTGTTTTTT. Its protein product is CATRQGTGELFF.

This clonotype has a count of ten or more. The V and J genes are TRBV9 and TRBJ2-1, with 8 bases that match TRBD1. J was trimmed by 12 bases and V by 3 bases; bases with no gene match: 14. This CDR3 has 15 residues. Germline V gene data show CDR1 as SGDLS and CDR2 as YYNGEE. The CDR3 DNA follows: TGTGCCAGCAGCGCAACTCCAGGGGGCCGGAGGGGGCAGTTCTTC. Its translation is CASSATPGGRRGQFF.